This T cell receptor beta chain is drawn from a study of PD-1 blockade in classical Hodgkin lymphoma. CDR1 and CDR2 (germline): SQVTM, ANQGSEA. The CDR3 extends over 16 amino acids. Trimming cost V 6 bases and J 8 bases, with 23 bases left between them. Using immunoSEQ multiplex PCR, the repertoire was profiled, and TCRdb retains in-frame clones only, with some absent. The data hold approximately 61,000 clones, with around 91% observed a single time. Each and every patient relapsed after autologous stem cell transplantation, and patients got differing brentuximab vedotin exposure. This clone was seen just once. Its antigen is still unknown. Broader study findings: Baseline TCR diversity was reportedly lower in newly diagnosed patients than in healthy donors. It was reported as lower still in relapsed/refractory patients.

The receptor comes from a human donor with classical Hodgkin lymphoma. The specimen was peripheral blood mononuclear cells (PBMCs), collected at baseline. The V and J genes are TRBV29-1 and TRBJ1-6, with D perhaps TRBD1 (5 bases). The CDR3 DNA reads as TGCAGCGTCACCCTAGAAGGGCAGGGAAGAGATTCACCCCTCCACTTT. Protein: CSVTLEGQGRDSPLHF.